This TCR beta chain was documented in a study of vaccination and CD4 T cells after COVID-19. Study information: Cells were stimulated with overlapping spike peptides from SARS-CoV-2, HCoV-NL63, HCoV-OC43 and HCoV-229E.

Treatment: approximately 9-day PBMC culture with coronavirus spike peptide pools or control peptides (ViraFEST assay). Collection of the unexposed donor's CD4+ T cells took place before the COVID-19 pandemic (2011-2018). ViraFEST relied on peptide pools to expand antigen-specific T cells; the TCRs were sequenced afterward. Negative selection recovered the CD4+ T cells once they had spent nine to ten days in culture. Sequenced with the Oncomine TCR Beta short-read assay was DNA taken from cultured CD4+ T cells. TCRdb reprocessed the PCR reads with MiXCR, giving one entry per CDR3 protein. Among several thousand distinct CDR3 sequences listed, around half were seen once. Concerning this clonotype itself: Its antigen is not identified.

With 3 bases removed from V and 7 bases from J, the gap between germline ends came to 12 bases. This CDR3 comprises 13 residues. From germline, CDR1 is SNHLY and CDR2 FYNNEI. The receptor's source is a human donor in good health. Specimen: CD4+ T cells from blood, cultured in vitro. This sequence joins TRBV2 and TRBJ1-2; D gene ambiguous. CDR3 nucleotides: TGTGCCAGCAGTGACAGATGGGTGGGTGGCTACACCTTC. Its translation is CASSDRWVGGYTF.